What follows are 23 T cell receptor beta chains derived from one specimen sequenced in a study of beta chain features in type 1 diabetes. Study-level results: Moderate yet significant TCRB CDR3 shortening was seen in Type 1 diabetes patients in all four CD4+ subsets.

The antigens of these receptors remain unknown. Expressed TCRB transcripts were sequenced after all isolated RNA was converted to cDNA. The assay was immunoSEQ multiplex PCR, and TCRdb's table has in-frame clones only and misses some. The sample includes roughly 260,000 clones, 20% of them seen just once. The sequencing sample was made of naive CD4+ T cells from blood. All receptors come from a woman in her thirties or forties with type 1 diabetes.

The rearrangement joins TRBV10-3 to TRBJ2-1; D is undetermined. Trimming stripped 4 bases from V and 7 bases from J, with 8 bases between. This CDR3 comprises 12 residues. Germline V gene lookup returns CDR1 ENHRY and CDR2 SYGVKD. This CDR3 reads CAISAMENEQFF. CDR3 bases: TGTGCCATCAGTGCGATGGAGAATGAGCAGTTCTTC.

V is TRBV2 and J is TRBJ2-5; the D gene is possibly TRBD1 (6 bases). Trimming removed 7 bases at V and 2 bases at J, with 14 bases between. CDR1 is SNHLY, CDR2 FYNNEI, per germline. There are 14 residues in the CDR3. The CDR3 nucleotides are TGTGCCAGCACCCGGGACACCACGCAAGAGACCCAGTACTTC. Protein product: CASTRDTTQETQYF. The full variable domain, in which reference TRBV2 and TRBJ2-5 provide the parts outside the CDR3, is EPEVTQTPSHQVTQMGQEVILRCVPISNHLYFYWYRQILGQKVEFLVSFYNNEISEKSEIFDDQFSVERPDGSNFTLKIRSTKLEDSAMYFCASTRDTTQETQYFGPGTRLLVL.

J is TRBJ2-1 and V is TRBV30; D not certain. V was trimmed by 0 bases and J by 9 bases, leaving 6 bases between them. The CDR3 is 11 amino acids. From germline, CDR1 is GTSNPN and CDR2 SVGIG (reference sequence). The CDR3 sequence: CAWSVQFEQFF. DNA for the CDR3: TGTGCCTGGAGTGTACAATTTGAGCAGTTCTTC.

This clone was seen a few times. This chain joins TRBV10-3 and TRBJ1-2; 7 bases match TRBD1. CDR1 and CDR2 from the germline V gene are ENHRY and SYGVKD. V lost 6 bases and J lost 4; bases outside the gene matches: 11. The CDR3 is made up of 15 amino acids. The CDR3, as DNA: TGTGCCATCAGAGCAACAGGGGCCGCGCCCTATGGCTACACCTTC. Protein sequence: CAIRATGAAPYGYTF.

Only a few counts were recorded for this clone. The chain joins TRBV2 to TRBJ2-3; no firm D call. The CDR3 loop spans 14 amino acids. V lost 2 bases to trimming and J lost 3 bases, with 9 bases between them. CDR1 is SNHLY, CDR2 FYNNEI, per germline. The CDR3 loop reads CASSEFFVTDTQYF. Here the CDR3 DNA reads TGTGCCAGCAGTGAATTTTTCGTAACAGATACGCAGTATTTT.

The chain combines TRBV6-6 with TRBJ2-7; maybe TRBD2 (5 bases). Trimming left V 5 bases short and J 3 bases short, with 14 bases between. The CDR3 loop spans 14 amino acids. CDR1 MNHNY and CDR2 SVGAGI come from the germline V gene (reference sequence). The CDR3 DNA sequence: TGTGCCAGCAGTCGCGAGGGAATCGACTACGAGCAGTACTTC. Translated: CASSREGIDYEQYF.

The CDR3 loop is CSVAGQSYGYTF. The CDR3 DNA is TGCAGCGTTGCTGGACAGTCCTATGGCTACACCTTC. The rearrangement uses TRBV29-1 and TRBJ1-2; a weak D match, TRBD1 (6 bases). Germline V lookup: CDR1 SQVTM, CDR2 ANQGSEA. Deletions cut 4 bases from V and 4 bases from J, with 10 bases between. The CDR3 covers 12 residues.

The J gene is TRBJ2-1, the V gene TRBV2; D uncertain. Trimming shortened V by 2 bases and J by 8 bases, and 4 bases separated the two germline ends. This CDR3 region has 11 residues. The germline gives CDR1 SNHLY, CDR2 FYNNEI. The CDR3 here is CASSEQDEQFF. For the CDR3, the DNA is TGTGCCAGCAGTGAACAGGATGAGCAGTTCTTC. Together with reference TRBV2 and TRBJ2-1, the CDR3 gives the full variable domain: EPEVTQTPSHQVTQMGQEVILRCVPISNHLYFYWYRQILGQKVEFLVSFYNNEISEKSEIFDDQFSVERPDGSNFTLKIRSTKLEDSAMYFCASSEQDEQFFGPGTRLTVL.

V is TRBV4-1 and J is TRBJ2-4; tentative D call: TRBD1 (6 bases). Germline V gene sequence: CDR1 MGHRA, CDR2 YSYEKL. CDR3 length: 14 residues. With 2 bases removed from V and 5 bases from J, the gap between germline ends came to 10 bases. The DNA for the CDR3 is TGCGCCAGCAGCCAACGGACAGACCAAAACATTCAGTACTTC. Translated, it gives CASSQRTDQNIQYF.

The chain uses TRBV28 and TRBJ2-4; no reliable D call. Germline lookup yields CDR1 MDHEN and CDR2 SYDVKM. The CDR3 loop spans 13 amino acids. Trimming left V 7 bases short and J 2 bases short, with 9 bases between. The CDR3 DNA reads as TGTGCCAGCACTCTAGGAACCAAAAACATTCAGTACTTC. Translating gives CASTLGTKNIQYF.

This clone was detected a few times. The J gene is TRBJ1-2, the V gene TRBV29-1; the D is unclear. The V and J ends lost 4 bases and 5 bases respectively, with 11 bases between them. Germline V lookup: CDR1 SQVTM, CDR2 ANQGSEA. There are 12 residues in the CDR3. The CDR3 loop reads CSVVNGGYGYTF. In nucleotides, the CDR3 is TGCAGCGTTGTGAACGGAGGATATGGCTACACCTTC.

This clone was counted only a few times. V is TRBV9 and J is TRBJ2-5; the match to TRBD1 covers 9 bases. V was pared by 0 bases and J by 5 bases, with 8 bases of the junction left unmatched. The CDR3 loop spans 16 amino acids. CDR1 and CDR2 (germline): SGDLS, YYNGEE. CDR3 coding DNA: TGTGCCAGCAGCGTAGAAGGGACAGGGACCCGGGAGACCCAGTACTTC. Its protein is CASSVEGTGTRETQYF. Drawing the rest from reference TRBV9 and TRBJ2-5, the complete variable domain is DSGVTQTPKHLITATGQRVTLRCSPRSGDLSVYWYQQSLDQGLQFLIQYYNGEERAKGNILERFSAQQFPDLHSELNLSSLELGDSALYFCASSVEGTGTRETQYFGPGTRLLVL.

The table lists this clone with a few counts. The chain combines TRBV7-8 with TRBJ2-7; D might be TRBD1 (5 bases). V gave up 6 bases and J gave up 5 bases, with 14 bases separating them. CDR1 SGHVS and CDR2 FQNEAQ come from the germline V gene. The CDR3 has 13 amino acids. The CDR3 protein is CASSRFTGDEQYF. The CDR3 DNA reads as TGTGCCAGCAGTCGATTTACAGGTGACGAGCAGTACTTC.

CDR3 region: CASSPGQGGNQPQHF. CDR3 in DNA: TGTGCCAGCAGCCCTGGACAGGGGGGCAATCAGCCCCAGCATTTT. V and J are TRBV7-2 and TRBJ1-5, with TRBD1 matching 10 bases. Trimming took 5 bases from V and 2 from J; bases not matched to a gene: 3. The CDR3 length is 15 residues. Per the germline V gene, CDR1 is SGHTA and CDR2 is FQGNSA.

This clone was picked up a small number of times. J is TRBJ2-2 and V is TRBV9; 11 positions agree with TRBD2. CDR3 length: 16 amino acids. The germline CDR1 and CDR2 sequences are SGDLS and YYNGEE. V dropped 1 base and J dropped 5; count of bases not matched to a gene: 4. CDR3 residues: CASSVKASGGTGELFF. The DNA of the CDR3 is TGTGCCAGCAGCGTAAAGGCTAGCGGGGGGACCGGGGAGCTGTTTTTT.

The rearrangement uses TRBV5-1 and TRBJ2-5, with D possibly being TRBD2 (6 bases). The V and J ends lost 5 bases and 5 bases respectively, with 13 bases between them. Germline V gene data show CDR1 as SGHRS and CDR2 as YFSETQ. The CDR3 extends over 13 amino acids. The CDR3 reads CASRVTSSETQYF. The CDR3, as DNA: TGCGCCAGCAGGGTTACTAGCTCCGAGACCCAGTACTTC. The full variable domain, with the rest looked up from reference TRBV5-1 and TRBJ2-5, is KAGVTQTPRYLIKTRGQQVTLSCSPISGHRSVSWYQQTPGQGLQFLFEYFSETQRNKGNFPGRFSGRQFSNSRSEMNVSTLELGDSALYLCASRVTSSETQYFGPGTRLLVL.

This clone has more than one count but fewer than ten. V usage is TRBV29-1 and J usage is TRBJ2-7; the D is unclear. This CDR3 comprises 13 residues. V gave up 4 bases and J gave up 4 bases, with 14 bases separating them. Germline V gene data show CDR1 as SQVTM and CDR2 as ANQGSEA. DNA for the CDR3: TGCAGCGTTGCTTCTTCTACTCGTTACGAGCAGTACTTC. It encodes CSVASSTRYEQYF.

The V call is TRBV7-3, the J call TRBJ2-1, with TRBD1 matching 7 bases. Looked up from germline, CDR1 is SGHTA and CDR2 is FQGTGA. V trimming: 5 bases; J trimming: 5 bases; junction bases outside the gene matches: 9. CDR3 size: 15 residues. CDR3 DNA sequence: TGTGCCAGCAGCACACCGGGACAGACAAACAATGAGCAGTTCTTC. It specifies CASSTPGQTNNEQFF.

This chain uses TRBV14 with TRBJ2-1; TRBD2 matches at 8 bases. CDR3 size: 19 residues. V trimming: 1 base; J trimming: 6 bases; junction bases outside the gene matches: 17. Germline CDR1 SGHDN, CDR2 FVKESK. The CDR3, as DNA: TGTGCCAGCAGCCAAGTTAAGGGGAAAAGCGGGGGACGCCTCAATGAGCAGTTCTTC. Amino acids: CASSQVKGKSGGRLNEQFF.

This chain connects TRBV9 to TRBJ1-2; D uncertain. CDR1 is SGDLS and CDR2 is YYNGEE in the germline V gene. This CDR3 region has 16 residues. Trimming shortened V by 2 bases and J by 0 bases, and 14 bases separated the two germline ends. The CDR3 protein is CASSVGSSTANYGYTF. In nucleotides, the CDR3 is TGTGCCAGCAGCGTGGGCAGTTCTACAGCTAACTATGGCTACACCTTC.

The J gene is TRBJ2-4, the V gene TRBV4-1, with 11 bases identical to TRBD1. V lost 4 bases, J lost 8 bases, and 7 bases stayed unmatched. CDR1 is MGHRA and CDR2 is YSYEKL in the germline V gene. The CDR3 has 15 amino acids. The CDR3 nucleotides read TGCGCCAGCAGCCCCCCGGACAGGGGGCTCCACATTCAGTACTTC. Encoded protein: CASSPPDRGLHIQYF.

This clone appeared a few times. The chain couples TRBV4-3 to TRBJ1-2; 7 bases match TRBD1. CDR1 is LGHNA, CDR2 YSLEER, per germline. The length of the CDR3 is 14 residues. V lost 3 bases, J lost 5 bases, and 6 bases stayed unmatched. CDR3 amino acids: CASSQPGQLYGYTF. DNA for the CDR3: TGCGCCAGCAGCCAGCCGGGACAGCTATATGGCTACACCTTC.

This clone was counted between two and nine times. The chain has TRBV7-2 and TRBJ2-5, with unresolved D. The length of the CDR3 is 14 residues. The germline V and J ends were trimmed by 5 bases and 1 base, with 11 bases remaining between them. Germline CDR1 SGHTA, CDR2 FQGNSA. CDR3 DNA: TGTGCCAGCAGCCCAAATGACATCCAAGAGACCCAGTACTTC. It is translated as CASSPNDIQETQYF.